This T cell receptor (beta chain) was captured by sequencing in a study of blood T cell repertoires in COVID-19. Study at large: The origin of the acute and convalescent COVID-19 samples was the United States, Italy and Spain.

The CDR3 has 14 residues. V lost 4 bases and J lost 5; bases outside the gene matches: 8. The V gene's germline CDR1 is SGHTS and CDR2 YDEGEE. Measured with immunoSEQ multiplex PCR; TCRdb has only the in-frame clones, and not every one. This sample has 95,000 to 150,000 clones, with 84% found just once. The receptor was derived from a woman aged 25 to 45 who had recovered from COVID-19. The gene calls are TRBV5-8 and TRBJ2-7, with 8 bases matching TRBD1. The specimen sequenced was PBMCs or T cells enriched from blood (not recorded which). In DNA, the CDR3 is TGTGCCAGCAGCCACCGGACAGGGTCTAACGAGCAGTACTTC. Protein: CASSHRTGSNEQYF.